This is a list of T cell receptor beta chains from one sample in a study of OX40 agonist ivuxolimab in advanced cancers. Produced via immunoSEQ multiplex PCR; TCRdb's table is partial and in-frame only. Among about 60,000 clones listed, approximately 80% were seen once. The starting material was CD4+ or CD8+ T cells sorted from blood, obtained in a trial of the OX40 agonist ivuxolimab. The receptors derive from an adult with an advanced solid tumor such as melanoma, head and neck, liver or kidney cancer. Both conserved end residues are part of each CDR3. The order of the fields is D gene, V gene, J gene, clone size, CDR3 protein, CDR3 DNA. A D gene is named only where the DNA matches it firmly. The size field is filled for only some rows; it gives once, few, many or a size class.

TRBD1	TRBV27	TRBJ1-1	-	CASTRQGWDTEAFF	TGTGCCAGCACCCGACAGGGTTGGGACACTGAAGCTTTCTTT
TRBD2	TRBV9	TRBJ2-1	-	CASSVSLGGSGRANEQFF	TGTGCCAGCAGCGTAAGCCTGGGGGGAAGCGGGAGGGCGAATGAGCAGTTCTTC
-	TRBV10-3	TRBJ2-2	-	CATQVGLNTGELFF	TGTGCCACCCAGGTTGGGCTGAACACCGGGGAGCTGTTTTTT
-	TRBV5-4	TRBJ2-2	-	CASSLVSGELFF	TGTGCCAGCAGCTTGGTTTCAGGGGAGCTGTTTTTT
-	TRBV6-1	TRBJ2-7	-	CASSERRGAYEQYF	TGTGCCAGCAGTGAACGGCGGGGAGCCTACGAGCAGTACTTC
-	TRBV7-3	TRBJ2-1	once	CASSFTTGIEQFF	TGTGCCAGCAGCTTTACAACAGGGATTGAGCAGTTCTTC
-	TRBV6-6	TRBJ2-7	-	CASSPIHREGSYEQYF	TGTGCCAGCAGTCCAATTCACAGGGAAGGCTCCTACGAGCAGTACTTC
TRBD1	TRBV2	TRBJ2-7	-	CATNRGSAYEQYF	TGTGCCACCAACAGGGGATCGGCCTACGAGCAGTACTTC
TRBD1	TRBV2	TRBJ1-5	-	CASTGQGGSNQPQHF	TGTGCCAGCACCGGACAGGGGGGGAGCAATCAGCCCCAGCATTTT
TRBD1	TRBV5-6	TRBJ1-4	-	CASSEGQGGWEKLFF	TGTGCCAGCAGCGAAGGACAGGGAGGTTGGGAAAAACTGTTTTTT
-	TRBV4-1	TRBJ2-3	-	CASSQYGADTQYF	TGCGCCAGCAGCCAATATGGGGCAGATACGCAGTATTTT
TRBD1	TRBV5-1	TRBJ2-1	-	CASSPDRGVNEQFF	TGCGCCAGCAGCCCGGACAGGGGGGTAAATGAGCAGTTCTTC
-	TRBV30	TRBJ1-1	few	CAIRRSGVTEAFF	TGTGCCATCAGGCGGTCGGGTGTGACTGAAGCTTTCTTT
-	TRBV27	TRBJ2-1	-	CASSPLRAGRDEQFF	TGTGCCAGCAGTCCCCTCCGGGCCGGGAGAGATGAGCAGTTCTTC
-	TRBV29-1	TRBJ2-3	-	CSVARGADTQYF	TGCAGCGTTGCCAGAGGCGCAGATACGCAGTATTTT
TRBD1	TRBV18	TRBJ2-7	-	CASSPAGTVPYEQYF	TGTGCCAGCTCACCAGCCGGGACAGTACCCTACGAGCAGTACTTC
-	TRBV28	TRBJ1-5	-	CASSLQLASNQPQHF	TGTGCCAGCAGTTTACAGCTGGCTAGCAATCAGCCCCAGCATTTT
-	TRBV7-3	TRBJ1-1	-	CASSEQPNTEAFF	TGTGCCAGCAGCGAACAGCCGAACACTGAAGCTTTCTTT
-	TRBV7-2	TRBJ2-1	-	CASSLKGGLTGNEQFF	TGTGCCAGCAGCCTCAAGGGGGGACTGACGGGCAATGAGCAGTTCTTC
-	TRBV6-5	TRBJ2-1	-	CASSYSSVLTGQFF	TGTGCCAGCAGTTACTCATCCGTCCTCACGGGGCAGTTCTTC
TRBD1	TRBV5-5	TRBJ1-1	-	CASSWGTGVNTEAFF	TGTGCCAGCAGCTGGGGGACAGGGGTGAACACTGAAGCTTTCTTT
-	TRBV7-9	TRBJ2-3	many	CASSPGGTVTDTQYF	TGTGCCAGCAGCCCGGGGGGGACAGTCACAGATACGCAGTATTTT
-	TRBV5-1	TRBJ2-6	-	CASSFQSSGANVLTF	TGCGCCAGCAGCTTCCAGTCCTCTGGGGCCAACGTCCTGACTTTC
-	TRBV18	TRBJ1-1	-	CASPPQQADNTEAFF	TGTGCCAGCCCACCACAACAGGCGGATAACACTGAAGCTTTCTTT
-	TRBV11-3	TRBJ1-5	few	CASSQPNQPQHF	TGTGCCAGTAGCCAACCCAATCAGCCCCAGCATTTT
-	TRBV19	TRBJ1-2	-	CASSIFTPGGYGYTF	TGTGCCAGTAGTATCTTTACGCCCGGCGGCTATGGCTACACCTTC
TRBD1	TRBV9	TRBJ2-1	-	CASSVDGQGSYNEQFF	TGTGCCAGCAGCGTAGATGGACAGGGGTCCTACAATGAGCAGTTCTTC
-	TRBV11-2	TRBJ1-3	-	CASSLIPGTGNTIYF	TGTGCCAGCAGCTTAATCCCGGGCACCGGAAACACCATATATTTT
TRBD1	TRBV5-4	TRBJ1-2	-	CASSPTWDRATGGYTF	TGTGCCAGCAGCCCAACGTGGGACAGGGCCACCGGGGGCTACACCTTC
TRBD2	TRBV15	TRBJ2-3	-	CATSSTSGRVDTQYF	TGTGCCACCAGCAGTACTAGCGGGAGAGTAGATACGCAGTATTTT
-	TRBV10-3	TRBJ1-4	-	CAISESSTNEKLFF	TGTGCCATCAGTGAGTCTTCAACTAATGAAAAACTGTTTTTT
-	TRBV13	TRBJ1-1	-	CASSQAGLMNTEAFF	TGTGCCAGCAGCCAAGCAGGGTTGATGAACACTGAAGCTTTCTTT
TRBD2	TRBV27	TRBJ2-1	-	CASSQLAGGSYNEQFF	TGTGCCAGCAGTCAACTAGCGGGAGGTTCCTACAATGAGCAGTTCTTC
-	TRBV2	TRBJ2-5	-	CASSENQETQYF	TGTGCCAGCAGTGAAAACCAAGAGACCCAGTACTTC
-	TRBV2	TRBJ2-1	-	CASSSVGGNNEQFF	TGTGCCAGCAGCTCCGTAGGCGGGAACAATGAGCAGTTCTTC
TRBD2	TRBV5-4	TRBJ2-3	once	CASSESGRATDTQYF	TGTGCCAGCAGCGAGAGCGGGAGGGCGACAGATACGCAGTATTTT
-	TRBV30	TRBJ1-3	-	CAWSVGNTIYF	TGTGCCTGGAGTGTTGGAAACACCATATATTTT
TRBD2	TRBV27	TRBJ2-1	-	CASSLPRAAGGPHEQFF	TGTGCCAGCAGTTTACCCCGAGCGGCGGGAGGGCCGCATGAGCAGTTCTTC
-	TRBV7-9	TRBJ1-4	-	CASSLGEAEKLFF	TGTGCCAGCAGCTTAGGGGAGGCTGAAAAACTGTTTTTT
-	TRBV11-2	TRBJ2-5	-	CASSLGSVVETQYF	TGTGCCAGCAGCTTAGGTTCGGTTGTGGAGACCCAGTACTTC
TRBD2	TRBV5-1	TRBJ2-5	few	CASSLAWLAGGAGETQYF	TGCGCCAGCAGCTTGGCCTGGCTAGCGGGAGGCGCTGGGGAGACCCAGTACTTC
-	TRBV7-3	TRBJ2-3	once	CASSLDGNTDTQYF	TGTGCCAGCAGCTTGGACGGTAACACAGATACGCAGTATTTT